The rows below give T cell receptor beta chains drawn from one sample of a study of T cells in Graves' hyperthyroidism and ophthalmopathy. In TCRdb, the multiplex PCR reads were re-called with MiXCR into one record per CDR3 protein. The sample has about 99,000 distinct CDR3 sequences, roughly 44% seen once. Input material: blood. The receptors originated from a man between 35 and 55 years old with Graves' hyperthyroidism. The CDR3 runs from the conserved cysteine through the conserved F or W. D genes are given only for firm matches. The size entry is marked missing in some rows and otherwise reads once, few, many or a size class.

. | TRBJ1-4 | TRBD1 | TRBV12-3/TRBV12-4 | CASSPDRRDEKLFF | TGTGCCAGCAGTCCGGACAGGAGAGATGAAAAACTGTTTTTT
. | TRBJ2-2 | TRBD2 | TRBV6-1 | CASSYAGTSGRAYTGELFF | TGTGCCAGCAGTTACGCGGGGACTAGCGGGAGGGCCTACACCGGGGAGCTGTTTTTT
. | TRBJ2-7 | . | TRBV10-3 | CAISEEGSSYEQYF | TGTGCCATCAGTGAGGAAGGCAGCTCCTACGAGCAGTACTTC
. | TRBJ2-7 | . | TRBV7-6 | CASSIQGSEQYF | TGTGCCAGCAGCATCCAGGGGAGCGAGCAGTACTTC
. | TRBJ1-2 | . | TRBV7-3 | CASSLERGTEANYGYTF | TGTGCCAGCAGCTTAGAACGAGGGACTGAAGCCAACTATGGCTACACCTTC
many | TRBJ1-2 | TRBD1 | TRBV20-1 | CSARVSRGLDGYTF | TGCAGTGCTAGAGTATCCAGGGGGCTGGATGGCTACACCTTC
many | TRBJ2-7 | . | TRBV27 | CASSLLPGSYEQYF | TGTGCCAGCAGTTTACTTCCCGGGAGTTACGAGCAGTACTTC
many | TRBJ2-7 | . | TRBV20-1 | CSARAPLGGAVEQYF | TGCAGTGCTAGAGCCCCCTTGGGCGGGGCTGTCGAGCAGTACTTC
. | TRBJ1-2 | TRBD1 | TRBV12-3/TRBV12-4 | CASSFTRTGGSGYGYTF | TGTGCCAGCAGTTTCACAAGGACAGGGGGCTCGGGCTATGGCTACACCTTC
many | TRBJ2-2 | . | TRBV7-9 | CASSEVPGELFF | TGTGCCAGCAGCGAAGTCCCCGGGGAGCTGTTTTTT
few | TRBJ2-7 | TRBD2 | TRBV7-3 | CASSLGGGPYEQYF | TGTGCCAGCAGCTTGGGCGGGGGTCCCTACGAGCAGTACTTC
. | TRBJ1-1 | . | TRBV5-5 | CASSSWTEAFF | TGTGCCAGCAGCTCCTGGACTGAAGCTTTCTTT
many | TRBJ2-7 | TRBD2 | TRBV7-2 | CASSLTTGAGEQYF | TGTGCCAGCAGCTTAACCACCGGAGCGGGGGAGCAGTACTTC
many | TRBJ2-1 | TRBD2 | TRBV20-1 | CSAMAAGGITYNEQFF | TGCAGTGCTATGGCTGCGGGAGGTATTACCTACAATGAGCAGTTCTTC
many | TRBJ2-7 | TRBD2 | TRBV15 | CATSRPGSGHYEQYF | TGTGCCACCAGCAGGCCGGGTAGCGGGCATTACGAGCAGTACTTC
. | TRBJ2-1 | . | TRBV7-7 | CASSPLAQFYNEQSF | TGTGCCAGCAGCCCTCTAGCGCAATTTTACAATGAGCAGTCCTTC
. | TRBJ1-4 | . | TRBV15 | CATSRDEGGSEKLFF | TGTGCCACCAGCAGAGATGAAGGAGGTAGTGAAAAACTGTTTTTT
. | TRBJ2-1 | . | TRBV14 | CASSLSPPLSYNEQFF | TGTGCCAGCAGTTTATCCCCTCCATTATCTTACAATGAGCAGTTCTTC
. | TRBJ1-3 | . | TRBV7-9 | CASVWAGLAGNTIYF | TGTGCCAGCGTGTGGGCAGGGCTGGCCGGAAACACCATATATTTT
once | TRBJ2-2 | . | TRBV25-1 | CASRAHNYGTATGELFF | TGTGCCAGCAGGGCACACAACTACGGGACGGCCACCGGGGAGCTGTTTTTT
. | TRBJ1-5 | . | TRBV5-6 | CASSLAGLGGNQPQHF | TGTGCCAGCAGCTTAGCGGGACTAGGGGGCAATCAGCCCCAGCATTTT
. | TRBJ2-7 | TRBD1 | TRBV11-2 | CASGARTGKWEQYF | TGTGCCAGCGGCGCCCGGACAGGGAAGTGGGAGCAGTACTTC
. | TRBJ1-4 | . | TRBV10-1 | CASSDQKGSRQGTTNEKLFF | TGCGCCAGCAGTGACCAGAAGGGGTCAAGGCAGGGGACAACTAATGAAAAACTGTTTTTT
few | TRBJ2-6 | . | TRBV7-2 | CASSDPFGANVLTF | TGTGCCAGCAGTGACCCCTTTGGGGCCAACGTCCTGACTTTC
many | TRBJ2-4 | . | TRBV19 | CASSFRTVNGYENIQYF | TGTGCCAGTAGTTTCCGGACCGTAAATGGGTACGAAAACATTCAGTACTTC
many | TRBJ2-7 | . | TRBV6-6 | CASYAMGNGSEQYF | TGTGCCAGCTACGCGATGGGAAATGGGAGCGAGCAGTACTTC
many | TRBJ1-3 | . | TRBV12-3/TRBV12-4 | CASSPPRGGSGNTIYF | TGTGCCAGCAGTCCACCCCGTGGGGGAAGTGGAAACACCATATATTTT
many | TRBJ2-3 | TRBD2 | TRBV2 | CASRVTSGSSDTQYF | TGTGCCAGCAGGGTAACTAGCGGGAGTTCAGATACGCAGTATTTT
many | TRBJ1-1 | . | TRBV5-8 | CASSLYSRTEAFF | TGTGCCAGCAGCCTTTACAGTAGGACTGAAGCTTTCTTT
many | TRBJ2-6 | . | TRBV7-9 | CASSPLISGANVLTF | TGTGCCAGCAGTCCACTTATCTCTGGGGCCAACGTCCTGACTTTC
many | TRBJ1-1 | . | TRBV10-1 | CASSPTLTAEAFF | TGCGCCAGCAGCCCCACATTGACGGCTGAAGCTTTCTTT
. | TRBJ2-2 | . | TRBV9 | CASSVEGELFF | TGTGCCAGCAGCGTAGAAGGGGAGCTGTTTTTT
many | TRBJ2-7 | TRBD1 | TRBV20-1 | CSAGRQGANSEQYF | TGCAGTGCGGGTAGACAGGGAGCAAACTCCGAGCAGTACTTC
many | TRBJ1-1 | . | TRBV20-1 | CSAPTYRHAEAFF | TGCAGTGCTCCGACCTACAGGCACGCTGAAGCTTTCTTT
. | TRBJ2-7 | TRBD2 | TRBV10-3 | CAISEPGLGTYEQYF | TGTGCCATCAGTGAGCCGGGACTAGGGACCTACGAGCAGTACTTC
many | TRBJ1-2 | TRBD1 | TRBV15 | CATSRDRRSGYTF | TGTGCCACCAGCCGGGACAGGCGAAGTGGCTACACCTTC
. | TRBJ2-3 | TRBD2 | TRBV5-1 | CASSLKRGGSTDTQYF | TGCGCCAGCAGTTTGAAGCGGGGGGGTAGCACAGATACGCAGTATTTT
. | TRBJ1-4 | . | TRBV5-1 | CASSLAGKFEKLFF | TGCGCCAGCAGCTTGGCCGGGAAGTTTGAAAAACTGTTTTTT
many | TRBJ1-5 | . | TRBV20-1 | CSAQGQTYSNQPQHF | TGCAGTGCTCAGGGGCAGACGTATAGCAATCAGCCCCAGCATTTT
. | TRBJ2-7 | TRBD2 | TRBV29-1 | CSSHKAGVAYEQYF | TGCAGTTCTCATAAAGCGGGAGTCGCCTACGAGCAGTACTTC
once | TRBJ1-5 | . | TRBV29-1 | CSQGVFQPQHF | TGCAGCCAAGGGGTTTTCCAGCCCCAGCATTTT
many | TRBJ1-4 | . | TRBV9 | CASSVTSGTANEKLFF | TGTGCCAGCAGCGTAACCTCCGGGACCGCTAATGAAAAACTGTTTTTT
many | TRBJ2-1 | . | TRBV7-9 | CASSLGDRSSYNEQFF | TGTGCCAGCAGCTTAGGAGACAGGAGCTCCTACAATGAGCAGTTCTTC
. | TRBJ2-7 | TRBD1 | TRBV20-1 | CSARKNRDRGYEQYF | TGCAGTGCTAGAAAAAACAGGGACAGGGGGTACGAGCAGTACTTC
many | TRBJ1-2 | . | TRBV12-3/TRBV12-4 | CASSFGHNYGYTF | TGTGCCAGCAGTTTTGGGCATAACTATGGCTACACCTTC
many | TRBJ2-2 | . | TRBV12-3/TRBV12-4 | CASSFRGRAGELFF | TGTGCCAGCAGTTTCCGGGGTCGGGCCGGGGAGCTGTTTTTT
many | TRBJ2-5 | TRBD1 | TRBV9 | CASSLTGEETQYF | TGTGCCAGCAGCTTGACAGGGGAAGAGACCCAGTACTTC
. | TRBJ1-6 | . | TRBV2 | CASSEGQAFNSPLHF | TGTGCCAGCAGTGAAGGCCAGGCGTTTAATTCACCCCTCCACTTT
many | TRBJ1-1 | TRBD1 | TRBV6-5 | CASSDLDRGDTEAFF | TGTGCCAGCAGTGACCTAGACAGGGGGGACACTGAAGCTTTCTTT
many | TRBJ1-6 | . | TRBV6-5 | CASSYSGRRGSSYNSPLHF | TGTGCCAGCAGTTACTCGGGCAGGAGAGGAAGCTCCTATAATTCACCCCTCCACTTT
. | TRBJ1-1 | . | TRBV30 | CAWTIGLNTEAFF | TGTGCCTGGACAATCGGCCTGAACACTGAAGCTTTCTTT
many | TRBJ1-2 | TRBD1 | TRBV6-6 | CASSYSGTGAKGYTF | TGTGCCAGCAGTTACTCCGGGACAGGGGCGAAAGGCTACACCTTC
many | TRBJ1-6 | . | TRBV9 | CASSTRESSYNSPLHF | TGTGCCAGCAGCACCCGGGAGAGCTCCTATAATTCACCCCTCCACTTT
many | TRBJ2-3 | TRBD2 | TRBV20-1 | CSATPAGGTDTQYF | TGCAGTGCCACCCCAGCGGGGGGCACAGATACGCAGTATTTT
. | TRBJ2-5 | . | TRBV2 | CASSPTGAPGREETQYF | TGTGCCAGCAGTCCGACAGGGGCACCGGGGAGGGAAGAGACCCAGTACTTC
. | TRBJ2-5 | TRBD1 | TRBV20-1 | CSANLGTGSPGETQYF | TGCAGTGCTAACCTTGGGACAGGGTCCCCCGGGGAGACCCAGTACTTC